These 2 T cell receptor beta chains were sequenced from one sample in a study of blood T cell repertoires in COVID-19. TCRdb's copy holds only in-frame clones and misses some; the assay was immunoSEQ multiplex PCR. The profile covers about 220,000 clones, with about nine tenths appearing a single time and roughly 2.4% taken by the ten largest. Sequences were obtained from PBMCs or T cells enriched from blood (not recorded which). The receptors come from a woman aged 35 to 49 with acute COVID-19.

J is TRBJ2-3 and V is TRBV7-2; 8 bases align to TRBD2. The V gene end was trimmed by 0 bases and the J gene end by 4 bases; junction bases not matched to a gene: 6. The CDR3 spans 16 residues. Germline V lookup: CDR1 SGHTA, CDR2 FQGNSA. Here the CDR3 reads CASSLAGGGPADTQYF. The CDR3 bases are TGTGCCAGCAGCTTAGCCGGGGGGGGCCCGGCAGATACGCAGTATTTT.

J is TRBJ2-3 and V is TRBV29-1; 7 bases fit TRBD2. Germline loops: CDR1 SQVTM, CDR2 ANQGSEA. The CDR3 loop spans 12 amino acids. Unmatched junction bases numbered 2, after V lost 4 bases and J lost 4 bases. In nucleotides, the CDR3 is TGCAGCGTTGTGGCGGGAGCAGATACGCAGTATTTT. It encodes CSVVAGADTQYF.